This T cell receptor (beta chain) was profiled in a study of a mutant IDH1 vaccine in newly diagnosed glioma. Study background: Vaccination followed radiotherapy alone by 4-6 weeks, or accompanied temozolomide cycles.

The sample's time point: week 47, end of study. The investigators gave 300 ug of mutant IDH1 20-mer peptide in each vaccine dose, together with topical imiquimod. Some clones are missing from TCRdb's copy, which holds only in-frame ones; the method was immunoSEQ multiplex PCR. In the table there are around 53,000 clones, about 88% of which are singletons. Concerning this clone: Antigen unknown.

This specimen was PBMCs, taken from a glioma patient whose treatment included an IDH1 peptide vaccine. The TCR comes from a woman in her 30s with glioma. Some clones in this sample may be carry-over from other donors' samples.

As DNA, the CDR3 is TGTGCCAGCAGTGAAGCGGGACGAAGGTTCTCTCCGCCCCAGCATTTT. Its protein product is CASSEAGRRFSPPQHF. J is TRBJ1-5 and V is TRBV2; perhaps TRBD1 as D (5 bases). Per the germline V gene, CDR1 is SNHLY and CDR2 is FYNNEI. The CDR3 is made up of 16 amino acids. Trimming removed 0 bases from V and 9 bases from J, with 18 bases in between.